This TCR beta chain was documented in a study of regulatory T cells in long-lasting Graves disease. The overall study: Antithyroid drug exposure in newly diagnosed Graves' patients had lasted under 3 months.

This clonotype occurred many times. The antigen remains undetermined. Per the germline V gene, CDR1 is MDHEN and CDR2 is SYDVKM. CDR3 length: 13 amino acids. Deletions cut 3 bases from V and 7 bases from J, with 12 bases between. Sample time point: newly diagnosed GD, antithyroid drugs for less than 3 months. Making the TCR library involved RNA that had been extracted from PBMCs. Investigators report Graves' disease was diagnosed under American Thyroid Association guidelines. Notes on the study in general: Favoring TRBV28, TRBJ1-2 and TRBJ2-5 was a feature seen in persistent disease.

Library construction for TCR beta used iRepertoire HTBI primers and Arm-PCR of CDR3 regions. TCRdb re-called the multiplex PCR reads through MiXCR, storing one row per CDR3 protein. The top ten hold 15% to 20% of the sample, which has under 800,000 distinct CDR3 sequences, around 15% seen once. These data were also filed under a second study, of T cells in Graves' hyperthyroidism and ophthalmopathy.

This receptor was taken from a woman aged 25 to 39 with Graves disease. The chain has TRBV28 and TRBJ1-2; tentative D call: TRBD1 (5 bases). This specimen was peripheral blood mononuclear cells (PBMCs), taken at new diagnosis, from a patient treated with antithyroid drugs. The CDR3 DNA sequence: TGTGCCAGCAGTTTGACGGGGCTCGGTGGCTACACCTTC. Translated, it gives CASSLTGLGGYTF.